This T cell receptor (beta chain) stems from a study of regulatory T cells in long-lasting Graves disease. Stated time point: persistent/refractory GD, antithyroid drugs over 5 years with positive TRAb. TCR sequences were obtained from RNA taken from PBMCs. Assembly of TCR beta libraries relied on iRepertoire HTBI primers together with Arm-PCR of CDR3 regions. Via MiXCR, TCRdb re-called the multiplex PCR reads, giving one row per CDR3 protein. The sample has some 470,000 distinct CDR3 sequences; approximately 21% are singletons. This clonotype was counted many times. V was clipped by 5 bases and J by 7 bases; unmatched bases: 9. Germline V gives CDR1 SGHTA, CDR2 FQGNSA. The CDR3 covers 15 residues.

V gene TRBV7-2 combines with J gene TRBJ2-7, with 12 bases aligning to TRBD1. This receptor was taken from a female donor with Graves disease. The sequenced sample was peripheral blood mononuclear cells (PBMCs), obtained when the disease was refractory, from a patient treated with antithyroid drugs. CDR3: CASSPPGQGAREQYF. In nucleotides, the CDR3 is TGTGCCAGCAGCCCCCCGGGACAGGGGGCGCGGGAGCAGTACTTC.